One sample yielded the 23 T cell receptor beta chains listed below, sequenced in a study of molecular identifiers for immune sequencing clone quantification. In TCRdb, the PCR reads were re-called with MiXCR into one record per CDR3 protein. The sample shows some 320,000 distinct CDR3 sequences, about a fifth of them seen only once. Source material: naive CD8+ T cells from blood, with Jurkat cell RNA spiked in. Specified subset: FACS-sorted CD8+CD4-CCR7+CD45RA+ naive T cells. These receptors came from a human donor in good health. Some libraries in this study had Jurkat cell RNA spiked in.

This clonotype appeared many times. The V call is TRBV28, the J call TRBJ1-5; D not certain. With 2 bases removed from V and 1 base from J, the gap between germline ends came to 9 bases. CDR3 length: 15 residues. CDR1 MDHEN and CDR2 SYDVKM come from the germline V gene. CDR3 region: CASSLDGMSNQPQHF. CDR3 nucleotide sequence: TGTGCCAGCAGTTTAGACGGGATGAGCAATCAGCCCCAGCATTTT.

This clonotype occurred many times. The chain couples TRBV7-3 to TRBJ2-7; D could derive from TRBD1 or TRBD2 (5 bases each). The V gene lost 8 bases and the J gene lost 3 bases, with 17 bases spanning the gap. Germline CDR1 reads SGHTA; CDR2 reads FQGTGA. The CDR3 spans 14 residues. The CDR3 here is CASASGAGSYEQYF. DNA for the CDR3: TGTGCCAGCGCCTCCGGGGCGGGTAGCTACGAGCAGTACTTC. Together with reference TRBV7-3 and TRBJ2-7, the CDR3 gives the full variable domain: GAGVSQTPSNKVTEKGKYVELRCDPISGHTALYWYRQSLGQGPEFLIYFQGTGAADDSGLPNDRFFAVRPEGSVSTLKIQRTERGDSAVYLCASASGAGSYEQYFGPGTRLTVT.

In this sample, this clonotype turned up many times. The chain employs TRBV7-8 and TRBJ2-7; a possible D gene is TRBD1 (5 bases). V dropped 7 bases and J dropped 4 bases, with 8 bases sitting between them. The CDR3 has 11 residues. CDR1 is SGHVS and CDR2 is FQNEAQ in the germline V gene. CDR3 in amino acids: CASTKGYEQYF. The CDR3 DNA follows: TGTGCCAGCACGAAGGGGTACGAGCAGTACTTC.

The chain has TRBV19 and TRBJ1-2, with D tentatively TRBD1 (5 bases). V gave up 4 bases and J gave up 2 bases, with 17 bases separating them. The CDR3 is 16 residues long. Germline V gives CDR1 LNHDA, CDR2 SQIVND (reference sequence). CDR3 nucleotide sequence: TGTGCCAGTAGTACAGACAGAGAGTCATGGAACTATGGCTACACCTTC. Amino acid sequence: CASSTDRESWNYGYTF.

Many counts were recorded for this clonotype. The chain links TRBV24-1 to TRBJ2-5; 8 bases are a match to TRBD1. The CDR3 consists of 15 residues. V gave up 7 bases and J gave up 4 bases; unmatched junction bases: 10. Germline assignment: CDR1 KGHDR and CDR2 SFDVKD. The CDR3 bases are TGTGCCACCAGCCAGGGGGCAGGGTCGGCAGAGACCCAGTACTTC. Amino acids: CATSQGAGSAETQYF.

Many counts were recorded for this clonotype. This sequence joins TRBV11-2 and TRBJ2-5; D gene uncertain. This CDR3 spans 14 amino acids. The germline V and J ends were trimmed by 2 bases and 1 base, with 8 bases remaining between them. Germline-derived CDR1 and CDR2 are SGHAT and FQNNGV. The CDR3 sequence is CASSLWAGQETQYF. CDR3 bases: TGTGCCAGCAGCTTATGGGCAGGCCAAGAGACCCAGTACTTC. Full variable domain (outside the CDR3, taken from reference TRBV11-2 and TRBJ2-5): EAGVAQSPRYKIIEKRQSVAFWCNPISGHATLYWYQQILGQGPKLLIQFQNNGVVDDSQLPKDRFSAERLKGVDSTLKIQPAKLEDSAVYLCASSLWAGQETQYFGPGTRLLVL.

This clonotype was detected ten times or more. The rearrangement joins TRBV5-1 to TRBJ2-3, with 7 bases that match TRBD2. The CDR3 covers 14 residues. After removal of 0 bases from V and 5 bases from J, the junction contained 3 bases not matched to a gene. Per germline, CDR1 SGHRS and CDR2 YFSETQ. In DNA form, the CDR3 reads TGCGCCAGCAGCTTGGAGACGGGAGGAGATACGCAGTATTTT. Its translation is CASSLETGGDTQYF.

A remark on this clonotype: A much larger clone differs from this one at a single base, so this may be a read error. This rearrangement joins TRBV6-2 or TRBV6-3 to TRBJ2-3; no clear D gene. CDR3 length: 12 residues. V was cut by 2 bases and J by 5 bases, with 5 bases left in between. CDR1 and CDR2 (germline): MNHEY, SVGEGT. The CDR3 reads CASSYDVDTQYF. In nucleotides, the CDR3 is TGTGCCAGCAGTTACGATGTAGATACGCAGTATTTT.

The chain recombines TRBV7-9 with TRBJ2-1; a weak D match, TRBD2 (5 bases). Germline lookup yields CDR1 SEHNR and CDR2 FQNEAQ (reference sequence). The CDR3 is 15 amino acids. Trimming removed 3 bases at V and 1 base at J, with 10 bases between. CDR3 loop: CASSLGRGSYNEQFF. The DNA of the CDR3 is TGTGCCAGCAGCTTGGGCAGAGGGTCCTACAATGAGCAGTTCTTC.

This clonotype has at least ten counts. V usage is TRBV5-6 and J usage is TRBJ1-1, with a weak D call TRBD1 (6 bases). Germline CDR1 SGHDT, CDR2 YYEEEE. V lost 2 bases, J lost 4 bases, and 9 bases lay in between. This CDR3 region has 13 residues. The CDR3 sequence: CASSFWGRTEAFF. The CDR3 nucleotides are TGTGCCAGCAGCTTCTGGGGGCGCACTGAAGCTTTCTTT.

About this clonotype: A much larger clone differs by one base, so this may be a read error. The chain recombines TRBV2 with TRBJ2-2; D call uncertain. This CDR3 comprises 12 residues. The V and J ends lost 8 bases and 0 bases respectively, with 4 bases between them. Germline CDR1 reads SNHLY; CDR2 reads FYNNEI. The CDR3 bases are TGTGCCAGCCTTACGAACACCGGGGAGCTGTTTTTT. It translates to CASLTNTGELFF.

In this sample, this clonotype turned up many times. This chain links TRBV5-6 with TRBJ2-7, with a tentative D call TRBD2 (6 bases). The CDR3 totals 13 residues. The germline CDR1 and CDR2 sequences are SGHDT and YYEEEE. The V end lost 3 bases, the J end lost 4 bases, and 11 bases lay between the germline ends. The CDR3: CASSWGDVYEQYF. CDR3 coding DNA: TGTGCCAGCAGCTGGGGGGACGTATACGAGCAGTACTTC.

The chain links TRBV12-5 to TRBJ2-5; D gene unclear. V gave up 0 bases and J gave up 4 bases, with 18 bases separating them. This CDR3 is built from 17 residues. Germline lookup yields CDR1 LGHNT and CDR2 FRNRAP. The CDR3: CASGLVPTPERGETQYF. In DNA, the CDR3 is TGTGCTAGTGGTTTGGTCCCAACCCCTGAAAGAGGAGAGACCCAGTACTTC.

This clonotype was counted a few times. The genes are TRBV24-1 and TRBJ1-5; D not resolved. V was cut by 5 bases and J by 5 bases, with 6 bases left in between. The CDR3 totals 12 residues. CDR1 KGHDR and CDR2 SFDVKD come from the germline V gene. The DNA of the CDR3 is TGTGCCACCAGTGCGGGGTATCAGCCCCAGCATTTT. Protein: CATSAGYQPQHF.

The rearrangement joins TRBV28 to TRBJ2-5; TRBD2 agrees at 9 bases. The CDR3 contains 16 residues. J gave up 5 bases and V 6 bases, and 13 bases lay outside the gene matches. Germline-derived CDR1 and CDR2 are MDHEN and SYDVKM. In DNA, the CDR3 is TGTGCCAGCAGGAATAGCGGGAGAGGTTTGGAGGAGACCCAGTACTTC. It encodes CASRNSGRGLEETQYF.

J is TRBJ2-1 and V is TRBV27; 7 positions match TRBD2. Germline CDR1 MNHEY, CDR2 SMNVEV (reference sequence). This CDR3 contains 12 residues. Trimming removed 5 bases from V and 5 bases from J; junction bases left unmatched: 0. CDR3 residues: CASSLADNEQFF. The CDR3 DNA follows: TGTGCCAGCAGTCTAGCGGACAATGAGCAGTTCTTC.

This clonotype has a handful of counts. This rearrangement joins TRBV5-1 to TRBJ2-7; 9 bases map to TRBD1. The germline CDR1 and CDR2 sequences are SGHRS and YFSETQ. J lost 1 base, V lost 2 bases, and 10 bases had no gene match. The length of the CDR3 is 17 residues. The DNA of the CDR3 is TGCGCCAGCAGCTTCGGACAGGGGCGAATTCTGTCCTACGAGCAGTACTTC. Its protein product is CASSFGQGRILSYEQYF. Full variable domain (remainder filled in from reference TRBV5-1 and TRBJ2-7): KAGVTQTPRYLIKTRGQQVTLSCSPISGHRSVSWYQQTPGQGLQFLFEYFSETQRNKGNFPGRFSGRQFSNSRSEMNVSTLELGDSALYLCASSFGQGRILSYEQYFGPGTRLTVT.

This clonotype was observed a handful of times. This sequence joins TRBV5-6 and TRBJ2-3; a possible D gene is TRBD1 (5 bases). Germline V gene data show CDR1 as SGHDT and CDR2 as YYEEEE. V was shortened by 4 bases and J by 1 base, with 13 bases between the two germline ends. This CDR3 has 15 residues. The CDR3 sequence is CASSKGYGGTDTQYF. CDR3 DNA: TGTGCCAGCAGCAAGGGGTATGGGGGCACAGATACGCAGTATTTT. Using reference TRBV5-6 and TRBJ2-3 for the parts outside the CDR3, the full variable domain is DAGVTQSPTHLIKTRGQQVTLRCSPKSGHDTVSWYQQALGQGPQFIFQYYEEEERQRGNFPDRFSGHQFPNYSSELNVNALLLGDSALYLCASSKGYGGTDTQYFGPGTRLTVL.

CDR3: CATSDRDFVNIQYF. The CDR3 DNA reads as TGTGCCACCAGTGATCGCGACTTTGTGAACATTCAGTACTTC. V usage is TRBV24-1 and J usage is TRBJ2-4; unclear D gene. This CDR3 is built from 14 residues. The V end lost 3 bases, the J end lost 7 bases, and 12 bases lay between the germline ends. Germline V CDR1 and CDR2: KGHDR, SFDVKD.

There are many counts of this clonotype. CDR3 region: CASSLKEAWVYSNQPQHF. The CDR3 nucleotides read TGTGCCAGCAGTTTAAAGGAGGCTTGGGTTTATAGCAATCAGCCCCAGCATTTT. The rearrangement joins TRBV6-1 to TRBJ1-5; D remains unclear. This CDR3 is built from 18 residues. Looked up from germline, CDR1 is MNHNS and CDR2 is SASEGT. V was trimmed by 5 bases and J by 0 bases, leaving 20 bases between them.

This clonotype was found a few times. The rearrangement uses TRBV5-4 and TRBJ2-7; 10 bases are shared with TRBD2. V lost 3 bases, J lost 2 bases, and 5 bases stayed unmatched. Germline assignment: CDR1 SGHNT and CDR2 YYREEE (reference sequence). This CDR3 is 15 amino acids long. Here the CDR3 reads CASSSGAGGPYEQYF. DNA of the CDR3: TGTGCCAGCAGCTCGGGAGCGGGAGGGCCCTACGAGCAGTACTTC.

As concerns this clonotype: Since a much larger clone is just one base distant, this may be a read error. The chain combines TRBV9 with TRBJ2-3, with D possibly matching TRBD2 (6 bases). Germline-derived CDR1 and CDR2 are SGDLS and YYNGEE. The CDR3 is made up of 17 amino acids. This chain's CDR3 is CASSPGTAFTSTDMQYF. The CDR3 DNA sequence: TGTGCCAGCAGCCCAGGGACGGCTTTCACTAGCACAGATATGCAGTATTTT.

This clonotype occurred many times. The chain has TRBV19 and TRBJ1-1; a weak D match, TRBD1 (6 bases). CDR1 LNHDA and CDR2 SQIVND come from the germline V gene (reference sequence). V lost 3 bases to trimming and J lost 6 bases, with 11 bases between them. CDR3 length equals 13 residues. CDR3 sequence reads: CASSILQGPEAFF. The CDR3 DNA is TGTGCCAGTAGTATCTTACAGGGTCCTGAAGCTTTCTTT. The full variable domain, completed using reference TRBV19 and TRBJ1-1, is DGGITQSPKYLFRKEGQNVTLSCEQNLNHDAMYWYRQDPGQGLRLIYYSQIVNDFQKGDIAEGYSVSREKKESFPLTVTSAQKNPTAFYLCASSILQGPEAFFGQGTRLTVV.